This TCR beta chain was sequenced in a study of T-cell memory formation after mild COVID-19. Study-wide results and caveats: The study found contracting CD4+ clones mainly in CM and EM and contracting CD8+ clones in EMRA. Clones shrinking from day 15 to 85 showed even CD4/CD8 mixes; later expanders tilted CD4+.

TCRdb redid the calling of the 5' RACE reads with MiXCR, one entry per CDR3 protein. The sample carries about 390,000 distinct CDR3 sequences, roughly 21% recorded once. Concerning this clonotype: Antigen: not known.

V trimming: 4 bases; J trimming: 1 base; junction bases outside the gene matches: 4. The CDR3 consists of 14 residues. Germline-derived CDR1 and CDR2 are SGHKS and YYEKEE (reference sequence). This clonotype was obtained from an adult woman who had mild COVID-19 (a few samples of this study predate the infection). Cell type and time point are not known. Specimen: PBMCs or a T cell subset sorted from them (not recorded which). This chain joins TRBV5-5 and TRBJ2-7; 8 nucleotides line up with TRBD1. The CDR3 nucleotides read TGTGCCAGCAGCACGGACAGGGATTCCTACGAGCAGTACTTC. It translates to CASSTDRDSYEQYF.